The 9 T cell receptor beta chains listed next were all sequenced from one sample in a study of shared clonotypes between healthy human individuals. Some clones are missing from TCRdb's copy, which holds only in-frame ones; the method was immunoSEQ multiplex PCR. The data show approximately 1.5 million clones, 95% to 99% seen once. The sequencing input was naive CD4+ T cells sorted from blood. Subset: CD45RA+ positively selected. The receptors were sampled from a man aged 25 to 40 in good health.

The chain links TRBV11-2 to TRBJ1-3, with 7 positions matching TRBD1. Germline assignment: CDR1 SGHAT and CDR2 FQNNGV. Unmatched junction bases numbered 5, after V lost 3 bases and J lost 0 bases. The CDR3 totals 16 residues. The CDR3 reads CASSLGDRDSGNTIYF. The CDR3, as DNA: TGTGCCAGCAGCTTGGGGGACAGAGACTCTGGAAACACCATATATTTT.

The chain carries TRBV7-9 and TRBJ2-2, with D perhaps given as TRBD1 or TRBD2 (5 bases each). CDR3 length: 15 amino acids. Between the trimmed V and J ends, which lost 7 bases and 3 bases, there was a span of 15 bases. The germline V gene encodes CDR1 SEHNR and CDR2 FQNEAQ (reference sequence). CDR3 protein: CASTDRDQHTGELFF. CDR3 bases: TGTGCCAGCACCGACCGGGACCAGCACACCGGGGAGCTGTTTTTT.

The gene calls are TRBV14 and TRBJ1-2; D may be TRBD1 (6 bases). CDR3 length equals 16 residues. Germline lookup yields CDR1 SGHDN and CDR2 FVKESK. V was shortened by 4 bases and J by 4 bases, with 19 bases between the two germline ends. CDR3: CASSRDRNRASYGYTF. CDR3 nucleotide sequence: TGTGCCAGCAGCCGAGATCGAAACAGGGCTTCCTATGGCTACACCTTC.

Details on this clone: The same CDR3 can be traced to other DNA sequences in this sample. The genes are TRBV5-1 and TRBJ1-4; 8 positions agree with TRBD1. Losses at the gene ends were 4 bases for V and 7 bases for J; bases not matched to a gene: 6. The CDR3 runs 14 residues. Germline V gene data show CDR1 as SGHRS and CDR2 as YFSETQ. CDR3 region: CASSRDRGSEKLFF. CDR3 nucleotide sequence: TGCGCCAGCAGCCGTGACAGGGGAAGTGAAAAACTGTTTTTT.

This clone was observed a single time. The rearrangement links TRBV6-6 to TRBJ2-7; possible D gene TRBD2, 5 bases. V lost 6 bases, J lost 0 bases, and 12 bases lay in between. The CDR3 contains 14 residues. Germline CDR1 is MNHNY and CDR2 is SVGAGI (reference sequence). The CDR3 region is CASRLPGSSYEQYF. The CDR3 region has the DNA TGTGCCAGCAGGCTTCCGGGAAGCTCCTACGAGCAGTACTTC.

The chain couples TRBV9 to TRBJ2-5; 10 nucleotides match TRBD1. Germline values: CDR1 SGDLS, CDR2 YYNGEE. With V trimmed by 0 bases and J by 4 bases, 6 bases remained unmatched. The length of the CDR3 is 16 residues. In DNA, the CDR3 is TGTGCCAGCAGCGTAGGGGACAGGGGTTTACGAGAGACCCAGTACTTC. Translating gives CASSVGDRGLRETQYF.

As concerns this clone: Other DNA sequences within the sample encode an identical CDR3. V usage is TRBV5-1 and J usage is TRBJ2-5, with 11 bases identical to TRBD1. The germline V gene encodes CDR1 SGHRS and CDR2 YFSETQ. Unmatched junction bases numbered 2, after V lost 0 bases and J lost 4 bases. The CDR3 totals 15 residues. CDR3 sequence: CASSLVGTGGETQYF. DNA of the CDR3: TGCGCCAGCAGCTTGGTCGGGACAGGGGGAGAGACCCAGTACTTC.

This clone has just one count. The rearrangement links TRBV18 to TRBJ2-7, with D uncertain. Germline V gene data show CDR1 as KGHSH and CDR2 as LQKENI. This CDR3 spans 16 amino acids. V lost 0 bases to trimming and J lost 0 bases, with 12 bases between them. The CDR3, as DNA: TGTGCCAGCTCACCACCGAGACCCCTACACTCCTACGAGCAGTACTTC. Its translation: CASSPPRPLHSYEQYF.

The chain employs TRBV5-1 and TRBJ2-7; D possibly uses TRBD1 or TRBD2 (6 bases each). Germline values: CDR1 SGHRS, CDR2 YFSETQ. V gave up 0 bases and J gave up 6 bases, with 10 bases separating them. The length of the CDR3 is 13 residues. CDR3 region: CASSLVPGAEQYF. The DNA for the CDR3 is TGCGCCAGCAGCTTGGTACCGGGGGCCGAGCAGTACTTC.